The present T cell receptor beta chain was sequenced within a study of blood T cell repertoires in COVID-19. Study at large: COVID-19 samples from acute and convalescent phases originated in the United States, Italy and Spain.

The table came from immunoSEQ multiplex PCR; TCRdb's copy has only in-frame clones and leaves some out. The sample has fewer than 35,000 clones, roughly nine tenths seen once. The germline gives CDR1 LNHDA, CDR2 SQIVND (reference sequence). This CDR3 is 15 amino acids long. J lost 8 bases, V lost 5 bases, and 5 bases had no gene match. The sequence came from a man in his sixties with acute or convalescent COVID-19. The chain combines TRBV19 with TRBJ2-4; TRBD2 matches 14 bases. Sequenced input: peripheral blood. The CDR3 loop reads CASSAGTSGSDIQYF. CDR3 bases: TGTGCCAGTAGTGCAGGGACTAGCGGGAGCGACATTCAGTACTTC.